The present T cell receptor beta chain was sequenced within a study of blood T cells in healthy people across ages. Then a second PCR, running roughly 6 to 12 cycles, was carried out with a sample-barcoded 5' primer and a J-beta primer mix. TCRdb analysed the 5' RACE reads with MiXCR anew, one entry per CDR3 protein. The sample consists of fewer than 2,000,000 distinct CDR3 sequences, roughly 32% of them appearing once. The CDR3 loop spans 17 amino acids. Germline CDR1 MNHNS, CDR2 SASEGT. With regard to this clonotype: An end of the junction differs from the germline gene, which may be a read error.

Researchers collected ten milliliters of peripheral blood from every single donor. The chain employs TRBV6-1 and TRBJ2-3; the match to TRBD2 covers 10 bases. The origin of this receptor is a woman aged 30 to 39 in good health. The sample comprised blood. The CDR3 DNA is TGTGCCGGCAGGAGAATAGCGGGAGGATCTAGCACAGATATGCAGTATTTT. Translation: CAGRRIAGGSSTDMQYF.